The clone carrying this T cell receptor (beta chain) has a handful of counts. A multiplex PCR was run with 60 Vbeta primers and 13 Jbeta primers. TCRdb keeps only in-frame clones here, not all; method: immunoSEQ multiplex PCR. The repertoire has about 190,000 clones, about 80% of them found once; the top ten carry approximately 1.1%. Germline loops: CDR1 SGHTA, CDR2 FQGTGA. J was trimmed by 8 bases and V by 3 bases; bases with no gene match: 7. The length of the CDR3 is 14 residues. The sample belongs to a study of cytomegalovirus exposure and HLA in healthy donors. The source is a woman in her forties in good health and CMV-seronegative. The V call is TRBV7-3, the J call TRBJ2-3, with 8 bases aligning to TRBD2. The sequenced sample was PBMCs. CDR3 region: CASSLSGRGGTQYF. The DNA of the CDR3 is TGTGCCAGCAGCTTGAGCGGGAGAGGAGGTACGCAGTATTTT.